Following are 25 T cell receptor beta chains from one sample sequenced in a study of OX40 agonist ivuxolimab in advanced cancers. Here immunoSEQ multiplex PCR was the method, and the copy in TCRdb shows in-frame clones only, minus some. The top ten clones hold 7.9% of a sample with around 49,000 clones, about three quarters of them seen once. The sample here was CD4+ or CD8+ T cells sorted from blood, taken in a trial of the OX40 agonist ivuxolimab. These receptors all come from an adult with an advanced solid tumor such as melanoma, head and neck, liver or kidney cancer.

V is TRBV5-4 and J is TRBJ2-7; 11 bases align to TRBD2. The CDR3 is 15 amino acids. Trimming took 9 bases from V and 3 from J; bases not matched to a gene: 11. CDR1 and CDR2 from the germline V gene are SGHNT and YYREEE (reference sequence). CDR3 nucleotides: TGTGCCACCTCGAGGCGACTAGCGGGAAGCTACGAGCAGTACTTC. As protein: CATSRRLAGSYEQYF.

The CDR3 protein is CASRDRGETQYF. CDR3 bases: TGTGCCAGCAGGGACCGAGGAGAGACCCAGTACTTC. The chain carries TRBV2 and TRBJ2-5; D unclear. Trimming took off 6 bases at V and 4 bases at J, with 9 bases between the two ends. This CDR3 region has 12 residues. Germline CDR1 reads SNHLY; CDR2 reads FYNNEI.

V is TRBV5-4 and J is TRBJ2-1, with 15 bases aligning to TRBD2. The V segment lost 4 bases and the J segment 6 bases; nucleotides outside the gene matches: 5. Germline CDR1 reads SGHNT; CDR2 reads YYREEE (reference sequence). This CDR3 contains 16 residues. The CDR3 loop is CASSPPGLAGGNEQFF. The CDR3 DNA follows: TGTGCCAGCAGCCCGCCGGGACTAGCGGGAGGCAATGAGCAGTTCTTC.

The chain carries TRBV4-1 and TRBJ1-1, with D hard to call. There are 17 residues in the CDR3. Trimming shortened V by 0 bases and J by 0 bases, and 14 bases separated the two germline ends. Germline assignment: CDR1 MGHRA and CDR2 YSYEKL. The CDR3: CASSQDPLVRMNTEAFF. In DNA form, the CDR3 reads TGCGCCAGCAGCCAAGACCCCCTAGTCAGAATGAACACTGAAGCTTTCTTT.

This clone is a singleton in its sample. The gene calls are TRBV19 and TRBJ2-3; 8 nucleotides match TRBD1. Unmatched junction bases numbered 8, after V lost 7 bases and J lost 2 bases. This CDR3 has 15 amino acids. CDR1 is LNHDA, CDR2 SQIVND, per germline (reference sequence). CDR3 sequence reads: CASTEQGGFTDTQYF. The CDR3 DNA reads TGTGCCAGTACGGAACAGGGGGGATTCACAGATACGCAGTATTTT.

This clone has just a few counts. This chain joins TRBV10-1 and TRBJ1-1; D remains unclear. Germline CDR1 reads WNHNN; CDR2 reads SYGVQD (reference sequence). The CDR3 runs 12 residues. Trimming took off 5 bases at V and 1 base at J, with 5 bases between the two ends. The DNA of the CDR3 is TGCGCCAGCAGTTCAGCGAACACTGAAGCTTTCTTT. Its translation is CASSSANTEAFF.

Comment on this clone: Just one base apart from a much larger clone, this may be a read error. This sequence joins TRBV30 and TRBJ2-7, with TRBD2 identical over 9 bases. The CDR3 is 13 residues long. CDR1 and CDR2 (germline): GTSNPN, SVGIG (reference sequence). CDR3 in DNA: TGTGCCGGGAGTTGGGGCAGCGGGGGGGAGCAGTACTTC. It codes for CAGSWGSGGEQYF.

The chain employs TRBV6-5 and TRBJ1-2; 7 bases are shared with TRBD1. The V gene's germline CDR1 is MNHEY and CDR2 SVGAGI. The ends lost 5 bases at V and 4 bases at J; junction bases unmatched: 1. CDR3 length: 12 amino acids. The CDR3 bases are TGTGCCAGCAGTGCAGGGGGCTATGGCTACACCTTC. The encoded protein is CASSAGGYGYTF.

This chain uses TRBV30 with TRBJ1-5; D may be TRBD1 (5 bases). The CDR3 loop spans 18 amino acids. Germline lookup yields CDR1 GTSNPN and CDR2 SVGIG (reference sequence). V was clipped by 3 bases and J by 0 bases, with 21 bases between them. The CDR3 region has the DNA TGTGCCTGGAGGCCGGTCGCCTTCGGGGCATATAGCAATCAGCCCCAGCATTTT. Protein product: CAWRPVAFGAYSNQPQHF. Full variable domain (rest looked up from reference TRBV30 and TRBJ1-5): SQTIHQWPATLVQPVGSPLSLECTVEGTSNPNLYWYRQAAGRGLQLLFYSVGIGQISSEVPQNLSASRPQDRQFILSSKKLLLSDSGFYLCAWRPVAFGAYSNQPQHFGDGTRLSIL.

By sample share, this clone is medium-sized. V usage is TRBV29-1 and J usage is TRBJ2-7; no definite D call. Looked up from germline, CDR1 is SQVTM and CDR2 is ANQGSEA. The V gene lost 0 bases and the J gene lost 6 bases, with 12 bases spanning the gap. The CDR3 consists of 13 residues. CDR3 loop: CSVEEEWGVEQYF. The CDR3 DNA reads TGCAGCGTTGAAGAGGAGTGGGGTGTCGAGCAGTACTTC.

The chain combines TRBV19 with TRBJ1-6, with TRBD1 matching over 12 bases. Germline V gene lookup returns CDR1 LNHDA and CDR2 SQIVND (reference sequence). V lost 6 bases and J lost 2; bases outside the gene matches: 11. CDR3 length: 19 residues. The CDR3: CASRNRDRGPVTYNSPLHF. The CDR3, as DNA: TGTGCCAGTAGAAACCGGGACAGGGGGCCGGTAACCTATAATTCACCCCTCCACTTT.

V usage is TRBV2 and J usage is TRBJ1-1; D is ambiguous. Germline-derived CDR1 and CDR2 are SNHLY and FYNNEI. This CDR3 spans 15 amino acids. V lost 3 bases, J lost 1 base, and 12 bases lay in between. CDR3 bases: TGTGCCAGCAGTGACCCCTTAGGGCGGAACACTGAAGCTTTCTTT. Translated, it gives CASSDPLGRNTEAFF.

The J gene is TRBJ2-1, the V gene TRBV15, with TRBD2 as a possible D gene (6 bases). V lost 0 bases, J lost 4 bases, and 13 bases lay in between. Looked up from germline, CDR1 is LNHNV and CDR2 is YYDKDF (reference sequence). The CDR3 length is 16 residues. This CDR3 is CATSRDARRGYNEQFF. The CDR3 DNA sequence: TGTGCCACCAGCAGAGATGCCAGGAGGGGTTACAATGAGCAGTTCTTC.

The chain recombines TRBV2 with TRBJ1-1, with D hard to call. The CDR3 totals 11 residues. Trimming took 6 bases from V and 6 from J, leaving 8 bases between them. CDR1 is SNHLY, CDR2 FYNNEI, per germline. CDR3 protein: CASRTGPEAFF. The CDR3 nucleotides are TGTGCCAGCAGGACTGGACCTGAAGCTTTCTTT.

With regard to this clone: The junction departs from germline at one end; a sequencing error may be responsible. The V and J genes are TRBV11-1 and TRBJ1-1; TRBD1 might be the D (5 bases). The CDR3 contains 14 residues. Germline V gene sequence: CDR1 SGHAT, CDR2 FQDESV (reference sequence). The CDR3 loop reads CASSQFPGYTEAFF. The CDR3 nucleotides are TGCGCCAGCAGCCAGTTCCCAGGGTACACTGAAGCTTTCTTT.

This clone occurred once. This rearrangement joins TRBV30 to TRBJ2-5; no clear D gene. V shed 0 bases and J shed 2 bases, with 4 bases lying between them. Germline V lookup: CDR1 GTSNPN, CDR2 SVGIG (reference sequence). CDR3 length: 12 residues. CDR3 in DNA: TGTGCCTGGAGTGTGGGGCAAGAGACCCAGTACTTC. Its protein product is CAWSVGQETQYF. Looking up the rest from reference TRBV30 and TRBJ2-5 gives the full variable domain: SQTIHQWPATLVQPVGSPLSLECTVEGTSNPNLYWYRQAAGRGLQLLFYSVGIGQISSEVPQNLSASRPQDRQFILSSKKLLLSDSGFYLCAWSVGQETQYFGPGTRLLVL.

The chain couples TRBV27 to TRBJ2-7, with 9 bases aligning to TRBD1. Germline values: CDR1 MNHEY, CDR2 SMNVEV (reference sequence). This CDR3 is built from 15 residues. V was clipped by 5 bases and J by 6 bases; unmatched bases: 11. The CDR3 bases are TGTGCCAGCAGTCAATGTAGACAGGGGGAGTGCGAGCAGTACTTC. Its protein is CASSQCRQGECEQYF.

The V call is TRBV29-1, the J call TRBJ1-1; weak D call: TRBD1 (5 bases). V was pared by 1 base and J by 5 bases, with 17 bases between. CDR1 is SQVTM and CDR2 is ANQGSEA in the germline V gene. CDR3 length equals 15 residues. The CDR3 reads CSVEAPFRERTEAFF. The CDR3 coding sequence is TGCAGCGTTGAAGCCCCCTTCAGGGAACGGACTGAAGCTTTCTTT.

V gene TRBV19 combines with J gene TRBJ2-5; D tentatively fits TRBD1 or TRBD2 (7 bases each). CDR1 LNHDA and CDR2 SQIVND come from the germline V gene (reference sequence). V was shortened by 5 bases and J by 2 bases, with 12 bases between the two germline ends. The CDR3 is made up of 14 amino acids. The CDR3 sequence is CASSPGGVQETQYF. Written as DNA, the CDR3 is TGTGCCAGTAGTCCAGGGGGGGTACAAGAGACCCAGTACTTC.

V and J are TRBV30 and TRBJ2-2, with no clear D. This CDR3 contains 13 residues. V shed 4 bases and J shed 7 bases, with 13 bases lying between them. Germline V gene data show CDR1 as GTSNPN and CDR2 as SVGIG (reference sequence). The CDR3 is CAWKGPRGGELFF. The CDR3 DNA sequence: TGTGCCTGGAAAGGGCCACGCGGCGGGGAGCTGTTTTTT.

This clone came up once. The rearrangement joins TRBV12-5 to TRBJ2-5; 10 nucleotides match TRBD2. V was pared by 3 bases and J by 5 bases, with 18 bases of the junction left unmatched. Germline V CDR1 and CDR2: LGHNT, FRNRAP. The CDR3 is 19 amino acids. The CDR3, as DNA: TGTGCTAGTGGTTTATCCCTCGATCCCCTGGCTAGCGGGAGTGAGACCCAGTACTTC. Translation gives CASGLSLDPLASGSETQYF.

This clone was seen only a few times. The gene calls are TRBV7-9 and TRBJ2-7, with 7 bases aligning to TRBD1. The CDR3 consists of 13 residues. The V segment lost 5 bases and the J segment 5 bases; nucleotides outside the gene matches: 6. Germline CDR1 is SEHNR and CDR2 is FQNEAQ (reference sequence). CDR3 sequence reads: CASSPRQGDEQYF. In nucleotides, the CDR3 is TGTGCCAGCAGCCCGCGACAGGGCGACGAGCAGTACTTC.

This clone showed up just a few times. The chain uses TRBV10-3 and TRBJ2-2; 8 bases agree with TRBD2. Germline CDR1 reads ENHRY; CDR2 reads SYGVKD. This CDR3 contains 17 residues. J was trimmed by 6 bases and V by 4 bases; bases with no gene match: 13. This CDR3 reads CAISGPIRAGGPGELFF. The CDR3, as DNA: TGTGCCATCAGTGGGCCCATTCGGGCGGGAGGACCCGGGGAGCTGTTTTTT.

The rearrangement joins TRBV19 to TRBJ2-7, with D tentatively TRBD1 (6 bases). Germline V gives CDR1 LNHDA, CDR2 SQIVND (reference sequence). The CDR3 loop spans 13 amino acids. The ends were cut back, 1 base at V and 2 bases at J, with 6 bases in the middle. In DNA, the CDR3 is TGTGCCAGTAGTATAGGGGACACCTACGAGCAGTACTTC. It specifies CASSIGDTYEQYF. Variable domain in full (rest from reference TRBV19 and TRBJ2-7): DGGITQSPKYLFRKEGQNVTLSCEQNLNHDAMYWYRQDPGQGLRLIYYSQIVNDFQKGDIAEGYSVSREKKESFPLTVTSAQKNPTAFYLCASSIGDTYEQYFGPGTRLTVT.

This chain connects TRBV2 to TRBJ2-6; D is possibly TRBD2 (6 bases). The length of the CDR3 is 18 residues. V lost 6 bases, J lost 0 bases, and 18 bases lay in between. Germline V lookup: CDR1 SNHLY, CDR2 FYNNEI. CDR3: CASRRGWRGISGANVLTF. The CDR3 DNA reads TGTGCCAGCAGACGAGGGTGGAGGGGAATCTCTGGGGCCAACGTCCTGACTTTC.